The 2 T cell receptor beta chains reported below all come from one sample, sequenced in a study of OX40 agonist ivuxolimab in advanced cancers. TCRdb keeps only in-frame clones here, not all; method: immunoSEQ multiplex PCR. The sample yields around 80,000 clones, more than 75% seen once. This specimen was CD4+ or CD8+ T cells sorted from blood, taken in a trial of the OX40 agonist ivuxolimab. The origin of the receptors is an adult with an advanced solid tumor such as melanoma, head and neck, liver or kidney cancer.

The chain is built from TRBV15 and TRBJ1-2, with unresolved D. V was pared by 0 bases and J by 1 base, with 9 bases between. The CDR3 is 15 amino acids. Germline V gives CDR1 LNHNV, CDR2 YYDKDF (reference sequence). This chain's CDR3 is CATSRDGGFNYGYTF. The CDR3 DNA is TGTGCCACCAGCAGAGATGGAGGGTTTAACTATGGCTACACCTTC.

The rearrangement joins TRBV9 to TRBJ2-3, with TRBD2 matching 9 bases. The germline V gene encodes CDR1 SGDLS and CDR2 YYNGEE. The CDR3 length is 16 residues. V shed 0 bases and J 3 bases; nucleotides not matched to a gene: 5. This CDR3 reads CASSVARLAGTDTQYF. CDR3 DNA sequence: TGTGCCAGCAGCGTAGCTCGTCTAGCGGGGACAGATACGCAGTATTTT.